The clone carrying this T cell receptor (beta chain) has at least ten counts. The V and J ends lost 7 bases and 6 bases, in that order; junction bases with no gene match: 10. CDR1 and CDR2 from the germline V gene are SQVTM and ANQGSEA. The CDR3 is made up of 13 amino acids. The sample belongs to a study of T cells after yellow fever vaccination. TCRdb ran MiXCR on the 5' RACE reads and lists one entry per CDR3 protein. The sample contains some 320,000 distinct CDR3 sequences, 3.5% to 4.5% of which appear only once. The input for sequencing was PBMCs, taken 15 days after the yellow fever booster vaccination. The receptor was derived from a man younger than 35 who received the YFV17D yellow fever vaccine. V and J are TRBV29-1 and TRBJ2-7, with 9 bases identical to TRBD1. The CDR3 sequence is CSAHSGTGPEQYF. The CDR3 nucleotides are TGCAGCGCCCACTCCGGGACAGGGCCCGAGCAGTACTTC.